This TCR beta chain was retrieved from a study of T cell responses to AZD1222 COVID-19 vaccine. Study-wide results and caveats: White British people made up most donors, females outnumbered males, and clonal diversity was possibly underestimated.

Comment on this clone: Its antigen is still unknown.

Germline CDR1 reads SGHTA; CDR2 reads FQGNSA. The CDR3 is 13 amino acids. Trimming took off 1 base at V and 8 bases at J, with 11 bases between the two ends. Repertoires were generated with immunoSEQ multiplex PCR, while TCRdb's copy carries only in-frame clones and drops some. The sample shows around 99,000 clones, roughly 90% of them seen only once. V and J are TRBV7-2 and TRBJ1-2; D remains unclear. The origin of this receptor is an adult in good health. Sample: peripheral blood, taken on day 0 of AZD1222 vaccination. CDR3 loop: CASSLEPSVGYTF. DNA of the CDR3: TGTGCCAGCAGCTTAGAACCCTCCGTGGGCTACACCTTC. Full variable domain (rest looked up from reference TRBV7-2 and TRBJ1-2): GAGVSQSPSNKVTEKGKDVELRCDPISGHTALYWYRQSLGQGLEFLIYFQGNSAPDKSGLPSDRFSAERTGGSVSTLTIQRTQQEDSAVYLCASSLEPSVGYTFGSGTRLTVV.